This TCR beta chain stems from a study of T cell repertoires in ileal Crohn's disease. Study-wide points: All patients with clonality above 26.8% had endoscopic recurrence.

CDR3 length: 15 amino acids. Germline loops: CDR1 SGHNT, CDR2 YENEEA. After removal of 2 bases from V and 10 bases from J, the junction contained 11 bases not matched to a gene. TCRdb keeps only in-frame clones here, not all; method: immunoSEQ multiplex PCR. The table records some 16,000 clones, approximately 80% of them present only once. This clone appeared a few times. Its matching antigen is unknown. The sequence was obtained from an adult with Crohn's disease. Sequenced: ileal tissue. This sequence joins TRBV11-3 and TRBJ2-1; TRBD2 aligns across 7 bases. CDR3 sequence reads: CASSLRRGKTGEQFF. CDR3 nucleotides: TGTGCCAGCAGCTTACGGCGGGGGAAGACGGGCGAGCAGTTCTTC.